A selection of T cell receptor beta chains follows, all from one sample in a study of blood T cells in healthy people across ages. TCRdb fed the 5' RACE reads into MiXCR, producing one record per CDR3 protein. Here the sample spans around 1,900,000 distinct CDR3 sequences, about two fifths being singletons. The sample consisted of blood. Every receptor here comes from a human donor in good health. The conserved cysteine and the conserved F or W are not part of the CDR3 here.

cdr3_aa	v_call
ASSFGLATSSGANVLT	TRBV11-2
ASSTHRADTEAF	TRBV6-1
ANSPRTGTDTQY	TRBV7-2
ASSEFREVGQPQH	TRBV2
APCGKDTEAF	TRBV12-3/TRBV12-4
ASSLGGALRNQPQH	TRBV27
ASSPDPIGEAF	TRBV7-3
ASSIDRAWEQY	TRBV6-5
ASSLRGGASTEAF	TRBV7-3
SARDKGSYNEQF	TRBV20-1
ASSLGTNREAF	TRBV7-2
SAPGQASRTQY	TRBV20-1
SVQRDRFYEQY	TRBV29-1
SARTSGEGEQY	TRBV20-1
ASSLGWGLETQY	TRBV7-9
ASRAPGGETQY	TRBV6-5
ASSFWGGKRQETQY	TRBV7-2
ASSAQPRALYNEQF	TRBV6-4
ASNPIGLGPYGYT	TRBV11-2
ASSYTSFDEQF	TRBV6-5
AGSQPGKRGETQY	TRBV5-8
SASPSRIPSPTTHYEQY	TRBV20-1
ASSLAPASGETQY	TRBV7-2
ASSLSGGRFYEQY	TRBV7-2
ASTIDRNEQF	TRBV7-2
ASGGEGRTQY	TRBV13
SCNTHRYGYT	TRBV20-1
SVEDRWAGYT	TRBV29-1
ASSQVIFGKEGQY	TRBV3-1
ATSDQGQSPADTRY	TRBV24-1
ASSSSGTPKFGGQY	TRBV7-9
SAREYPRVLFYGYT	TRBV20-1
AIPLRTEGYGNTEAF	TRBV6-1
ASSYRSGQY	TRBV6-2/TRBV6-3
ASSPSGLETQY	TRBV4-2
ASSNNPTTYEQY	TRBV5-1
ASSYSIWGRSNEKLF	TRBV6-6
ASSAQDRASGINYGYT	TRBV9
SVWTGGLGEQY	TRBV29-1
SARGVSERGRETQY	TRBV20-1
SARDISSVNSNQPQH	TRBV20-1
ASSNYGQLNYGYT	TRBV11-2
ASSAGTSVGADTQY	TRBV12-3/TRBV12-4
ASSRISGTEAY	TRBV7-9
ATSSLSSLAYNEQF	TRBV15
ASSRGGTGGSYGYT	TRBV3-1
AISPGPLPGYT	TRBV10-3